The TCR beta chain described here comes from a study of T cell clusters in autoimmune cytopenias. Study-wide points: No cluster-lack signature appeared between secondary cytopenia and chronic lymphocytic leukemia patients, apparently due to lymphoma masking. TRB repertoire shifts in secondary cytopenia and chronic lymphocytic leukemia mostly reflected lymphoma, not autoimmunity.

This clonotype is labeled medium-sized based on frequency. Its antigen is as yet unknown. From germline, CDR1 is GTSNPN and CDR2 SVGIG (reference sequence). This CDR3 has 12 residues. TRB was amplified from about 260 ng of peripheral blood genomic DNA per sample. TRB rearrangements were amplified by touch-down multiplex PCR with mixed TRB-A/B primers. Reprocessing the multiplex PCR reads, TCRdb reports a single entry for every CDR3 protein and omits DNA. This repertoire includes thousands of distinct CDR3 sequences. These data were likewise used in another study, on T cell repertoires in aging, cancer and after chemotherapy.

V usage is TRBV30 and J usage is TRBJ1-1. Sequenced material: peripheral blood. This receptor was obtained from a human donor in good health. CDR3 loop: CAWSVIQTEAFF.